The 8 T cell receptor beta chains below all came from one sample that was sequenced in a study of long-term antiretroviral therapy in people with HIV. The assay, immunoSEQ v3.0, was run at survey level. The repertoire was sequenced with immunoSEQ multiplex PCR; TCRdb's copy has only in-frame clones and lacks some. Among fewer than 30,000 clones, over 80% were seen once, and the ten largest hold roughly 9.8%. Material: unsorted PBMCs, obtained 2.7 to 2.9 years after starting antiretroviral therapy. The receptors originated from a man in his thirties or forties with HIV.

A few counts support this clone. The chain carries TRBV5-6 and TRBJ2-2; D gene ambiguous. This CDR3 is 14 amino acids long. Trimming took off 2 bases at V and 2 bases at J, with 7 bases between the two ends. The germline gives CDR1 SGHDT, CDR2 YYEEEE. The CDR3: CASSLGINTGELFF. The CDR3 DNA is TGTGCCAGCAGCTTAGGGATCAACACCGGGGAGCTGTTTTTT.

This clone was observed once. The chain links TRBV10-3 to TRBJ1-1; D might be TRBD1 (5 bases). Germline values: CDR1 ENHRY, CDR2 SYGVKD. V was trimmed by 5 bases and J by 0 bases, leaving 7 bases between them. The CDR3 is 13 amino acids. CDR3 in amino acids: CAISPGVNTEAFF. The CDR3 coding sequence is TGTGCCATCAGTCCGGGGGTGAACACTGAAGCTTTCTTT.

The chain has TRBV5-1 and TRBJ2-1, with 7 bases fitting TRBD1. The V gene's germline CDR1 is SGHRS and CDR2 YFSETQ. The CDR3 covers 17 residues. Germline trimming cut 0 bases from V and 6 bases from J; bases unmatched to any gene: 12. The CDR3 here is CASSLAAGTVGSNEQFF. For the CDR3, the DNA is TGCGCCAGCAGCTTGGCCGCCGGGACAGTTGGCAGCAATGAGCAGTTCTTC.

The V gene is TRBV30, the J gene TRBJ1-4; D perhaps matches TRBD1 (5 bases). Germline values: CDR1 GTSNPN, CDR2 SVGIG (reference sequence). This CDR3 has 14 amino acids. Trimming removed 8 bases from V and 8 bases from J, with 21 bases in between. For the CDR3, the DNA is TGTGCCCAAGGGGACCCTCTCCGGTTAGAAAAACTGTTTTTT. Protein product: CAQGDPLRLEKLFF.

The rearrangement links TRBV29-1 to TRBJ2-7; 8 positions match TRBD1. CDR3 length: 13 residues. Per germline, CDR1 SQVTM and CDR2 ANQGSEA. The V gene end was trimmed by 6 bases and the J gene end by 0 bases; junction bases not matched to a gene: 4. CDR3 in amino acids: CSVQDRVSYEQYF. As DNA, the CDR3 is TGCAGCGTCCAGGACAGGGTCTCCTACGAGCAGTACTTC.

This clone was counted a single time. The chain joins TRBV28 to TRBJ2-7, with 11 bases that match TRBD1. Germline lookup yields CDR1 MDHEN and CDR2 SYDVKM. The junction had 10 bases not matched to a gene; V was cut back by 6 bases and J by 6 bases. The CDR3 length is 15 residues. The CDR3 DNA is TGTGCCAGCAGCCCTTGGACAGGGGGCGCTTCCGAGCAGTACTTC. Its translation: CASSPWTGGASEQYF.

The rearrangement uses TRBV29-1 and TRBJ2-3; D call uncertain. Trimming left V 0 bases short and J 6 bases short, with 16 bases between. This CDR3 comprises 15 residues. Germline CDR1 SQVTM, CDR2 ANQGSEA. The DNA for the CDR3 is TGCAGCGTTGAAGATCTTCCCCCAGGCCGGGATACGCAGTATTTT. Its protein is CSVEDLPPGRDTQYF.

V is TRBV6-1 and J is TRBJ2-1; the D gene is possibly TRBD1 (6 bases). V lost 6 bases, J lost 8 bases, and 14 bases lay in between. The CDR3 length is 13 residues. Germline V gene lookup returns CDR1 MNHNS and CDR2 SASEGT. DNA of the CDR3: TGTGCCAGCAGAAGGGACAATCAATATGAGCAGTTCTTC. It encodes CASRRDNQYEQFF.